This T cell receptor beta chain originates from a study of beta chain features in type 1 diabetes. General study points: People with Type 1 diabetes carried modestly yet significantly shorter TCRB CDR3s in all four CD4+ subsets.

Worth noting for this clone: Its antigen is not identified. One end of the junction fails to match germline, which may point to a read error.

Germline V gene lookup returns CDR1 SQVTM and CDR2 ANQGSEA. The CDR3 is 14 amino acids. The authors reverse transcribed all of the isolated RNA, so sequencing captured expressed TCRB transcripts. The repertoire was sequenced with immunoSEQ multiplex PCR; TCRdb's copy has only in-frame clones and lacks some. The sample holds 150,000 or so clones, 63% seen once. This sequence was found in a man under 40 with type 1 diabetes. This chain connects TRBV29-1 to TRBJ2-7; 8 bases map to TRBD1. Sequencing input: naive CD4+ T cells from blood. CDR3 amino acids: CSVELDRASHEQYF. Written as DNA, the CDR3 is TGCAGCGTTGAACTGGACAGGGCCTCCCACGAGCAGTACTTC.